The 17 T cell receptor beta chains below all came from one sample that was sequenced in a study of T cell repertoires in cytomegalovirus infection. TCRdb itself ran the reads through MiXCR, one entry per CDR3 protein. The sample records just under 550,000 distinct CDR3 sequences, more than 25% being singletons. The sample was PBMCs. These receptors came from a human donor in good health (CMV status not recorded). Some clones in this sample may be carry-over from other donors' samples.

This clonotype was counted between two and nine times. This chain uses TRBV11-3 with TRBJ2-2; 7 bases line up with TRBD1. CDR3 length: 16 amino acids. The trim removed 6 bases at V and 0 bases at J, leaving 7 bases unmatched. Germline CDR1 SGHNT, CDR2 YENEEA. CDR3 sequence reads: CASRREGGANTGELFF. CDR3 DNA sequence: TGTGCCAGCAGAAGAGAAGGGGGCGCGAACACCGGGGAGCTGTTTTTT.

This chain links TRBV12-3 or TRBV12-4 with TRBJ1-1, with no clear D. This CDR3 comprises 13 residues. V dropped 3 bases and J dropped 4 bases, with 9 bases sitting between them. CDR3 in amino acids: CASSLERVTEAFF. For the CDR3, the DNA is TGTGCCAGCAGTTTGGAAAGGGTCACTGAAGCTTTCTTT.

The rearrangement joins TRBV10-3 to TRBJ2-5; 8 nucleotides align to TRBD1. Per germline, CDR1 ENHRY and CDR2 SYGVKD. V lost 7 bases, J lost 5 bases, and 9 bases stayed unmatched. This CDR3 has 14 residues. DNA for the CDR3: TGTGCCATCAATAGCAGGGGGCGTGGGGAGACCCAGTACTTC. Protein: CAINSRGRGETQYF.

There are a few counts of this clonotype. This chain connects TRBV12-3 or TRBV12-4 to TRBJ2-1; TRBD2 aligns across 10 bases. This CDR3 contains 20 residues. Trimming took 2 bases from V and 6 from J; bases not matched to a gene: 19. CDR3 coding DNA: TGTGCCAGCAGTTTAATGGCCTCGGTTAGAATAGCGGGAGGAGGCAATGAGCAGTTCTTC. Residues: CASSLMASVRIAGGGNEQFF.

This chain links TRBV12-3 or TRBV12-4 with TRBJ1-4; D remains ambiguous. This CDR3 contains 14 residues. V lost 3 bases, J lost 4 bases, and 9 bases lay in between. CDR3 region: CASSFSGINEKLFF. In DNA, the CDR3 is TGTGCCAGCAGTTTCTCGGGGATTAATGAAAAACTGTTTTTT.

The CDR3 DNA reads TGTGCCAGCAGCCCCGGACTAGCGATGAGCTCCTACAATGAGCAGTTCTTC. It yields the protein CASSPGLAMSSYNEQFF. The chain carries TRBV5-4 and TRBJ2-1, with 9 bases that match TRBD2. The V segment lost 4 bases and the J segment 0 bases; nucleotides outside the gene matches: 8. Germline values: CDR1 SGHNT, CDR2 YYREEE (reference sequence). The CDR3 loop spans 17 amino acids.

The J gene is TRBJ1-5, the V gene TRBV19, with 7 bases identical to TRBD1. The V segment lost 6 bases and the J segment 0 bases; nucleotides outside the gene matches: 5. This CDR3 spans 15 amino acids. Germline loops: CDR1 LNHDA, CDR2 SQIVND (reference sequence). Here the CDR3 reads CASSQGQNSNQPQHF. CDR3 DNA: TGTGCCAGTAGCCAGGGACAGAATAGCAATCAGCCCCAGCATTTT. Drawing the rest from reference TRBV19 and TRBJ1-5, the complete variable domain is DGGITQSPKYLFRKEGQNVTLSCEQNLNHDAMYWYRQDPGQGLRLIYYSQIVNDFQKGDIAEGYSVSREKKESFPLTVTSAQKNPTAFYLCASSQGQNSNQPQHFGDGTRLSIL.

This clonotype was counted between two and nine times. V is TRBV7-9 and J is TRBJ1-2; D is ambiguous. V dropped 8 bases and J dropped 8 bases, with 15 bases sitting between them. CDR3 length: 12 amino acids. Germline V gene lookup returns CDR1 SEHNR and CDR2 FQNEAQ (reference sequence). CDR3 region: CASGLGISGYTF. CDR3 in DNA: TGTGCCAGCGGACTTGGAATTAGCGGCTACACCTTC.

This clonotype has ten or more counts. The chain couples TRBV7-2 to TRBJ1-2; TRBD1 matches 9 bases. The CDR3 length is 19 residues. Germline CDR1 reads SGHTA; CDR2 reads FQGNSA. The V segment lost 1 base and the J segment 2 bases; nucleotides outside the gene matches: 14. The CDR3 DNA is TGTGCCAGCAGCTTAGACCCCGCGGGACAGGGTAGTTTCAACTATGGCTACACCTTC. Translating gives CASSLDPAGQGSFNYGYTF. Full variable domain (missing parts from reference TRBV7-2 and TRBJ1-2): GAGVSQSPSNKVTEKGKDVELRCDPISGHTALYWYRQSLGQGLEFLIYFQGNSAPDKSGLPSDRFSAERTGGSVSTLTIQRTQQEDSAVYLCASSLDPAGQGSFNYGYTFGSGTRLTVV.

This clonotype appeared many times. V and J are TRBV10-3 and TRBJ2-7; D gene uncertain. CDR3 size: 13 residues. Germline V gene sequence: CDR1 ENHRY, CDR2 SYGVKD. The V gene lost 3 bases and the J gene lost 1 base, with 7 bases spanning the gap. In DNA form, the CDR3 reads TGTGCCATCAGTGATGTCCTTTCCTACGAGCAGTACTTC. It codes for CAISDVLSYEQYF.

This rearrangement joins TRBV6-5 to TRBJ2-1; a possible D gene is TRBD2 (5 bases). CDR1 is MNHEY, CDR2 SVGAGI, per germline. V lost 7 bases and J 3 bases, leaving 22 bases between the germline ends. The CDR3 covers 17 residues. The CDR3 DNA reads TGTGCCAGCACCTTTAGGAGGACTTGCGGAGTCTACAATGAGCAGTTCTTC. Its protein is CASTFRRTCGVYNEQFF.

The gene calls are TRBV6-2 or TRBV6-3 and TRBJ2-5, with 8 bases aligning to TRBD2. CDR3 size: 15 residues. CDR1 and CDR2 from the germline V gene are MNHEY and SVGEGT. V was pared by 6 bases and J by 4 bases, with 10 bases of the junction left unmatched. The CDR3 sequence: CASRNSGILGETQYF. Written as DNA, the CDR3 is TGTGCCAGCAGAAATAGCGGGATCCTGGGAGAGACCCAGTACTTC.

This clonotype was found many times. The chain carries TRBV7-2 and TRBJ2-1; D might be TRBD2 (6 bases). With 1 base removed from V and 4 bases from J, the gap between germline ends came to 14 bases. CDR3 size: 16 residues. The germline V gene has CDR1 SGHTA and CDR2 FQGNSA. CDR3 sequence (DNA): TGTGCCAGCAGCTTAGGTGTCATTAGCGGTTACAATGAGCAGTTCTTC. Translating gives CASSLGVISGYNEQFF.

V and J are TRBV20-1 and TRBJ2-1, with D hard to call. CDR1 DFQATT and CDR2 SNEGSKA come from the germline V gene (reference sequence). The CDR3 spans 10 residues. V gave up 3 bases and J gave up 10 bases, with 7 bases separating them. The CDR3 bases are TGCAGTGCTAGTCCCCTCGAGCAGTTCTTC. Protein product: CSASPLEQFF.

This clonotype was recorded a few times. The V and J genes are TRBV5-4 and TRBJ2-3; no definite D call. V dropped 3 bases and J dropped 0 bases, with 8 bases sitting between them. From germline, CDR1 is SGHNT and CDR2 YYREEE (reference sequence). The CDR3 extends over 14 amino acids. The CDR3 region is CASSSVDSTDTQYF. CDR3 DNA: TGTGCCAGCAGCTCGGTGGACAGCACAGATACGCAGTATTTT. Full variable domain (missing parts from reference TRBV5-4 and TRBJ2-3): ETGVTQSPTHLIKTRGQQVTLRCSSQSGHNTVSWYQQALGQGPQFIFQYYREEENGRGNFPPRFSGLQFPNYSSELNVNALELDDSALYLCASSSVDSTDTQYFGPGTRLTVL.

The J gene is TRBJ2-1, the V gene TRBV7-2, with D hard to call. V lost 4 bases and J lost 0, with 10 bases in between. CDR1 and CDR2 (germline): SGHTA, FQGNSA. The CDR3 has 15 amino acids. The CDR3 is CASSSEPSSYNEQFF. The DNA of the CDR3 is TGTGCCAGCAGCTCCGAACCGAGCTCCTACAATGAGCAGTTCTTC. The full variable domain, completed using reference TRBV7-2 and TRBJ2-1, is GAGVSQSPSNKVTEKGKDVELRCDPISGHTALYWYRQSLGQGLEFLIYFQGNSAPDKSGLPSDRFSAERTGGSVSTLTIQRTQQEDSAVYLCASSSEPSSYNEQFFGPGTRLTVL.

The sample holds a few counts of this clonotype. The V and J genes are TRBV7-6 and TRBJ1-2; no definite D call. The CDR3 totals 9 residues. Trimming removed 10 bases from V and 8 bases from J, with 8 bases in between. The V gene's germline CDR1 is SGHVS and CDR2 FNYEAQ. The CDR3 is CANVEGYTF. The CDR3 DNA is TGTGCCAACGTAGAAGGCTACACCTTC. The full variable domain, its missing parts supplied by reference TRBV7-6 and TRBJ1-2, is GAGVSQSPRYKVTKRGQDVALRCDPISGHVSLYWYRQALGQGPEFLTYFNYEAQQDKSGLPNDRFSAERPEGSISTLTIQRTEQRDSAMYRCANVEGYTFGSGTRLTVV.